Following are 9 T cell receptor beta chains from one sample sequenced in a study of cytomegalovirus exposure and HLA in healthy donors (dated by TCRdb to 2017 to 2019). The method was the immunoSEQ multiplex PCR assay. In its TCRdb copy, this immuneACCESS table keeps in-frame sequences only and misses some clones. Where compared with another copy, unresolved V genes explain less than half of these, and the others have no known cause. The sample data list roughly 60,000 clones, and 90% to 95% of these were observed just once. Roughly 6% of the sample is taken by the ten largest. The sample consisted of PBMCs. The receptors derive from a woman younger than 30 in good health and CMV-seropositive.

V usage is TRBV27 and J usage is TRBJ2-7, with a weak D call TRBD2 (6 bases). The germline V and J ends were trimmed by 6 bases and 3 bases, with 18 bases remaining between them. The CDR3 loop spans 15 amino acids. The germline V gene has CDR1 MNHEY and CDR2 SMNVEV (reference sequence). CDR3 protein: CASSQGLQSLYEQYF. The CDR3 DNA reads TGTGCCAGCAGCCAGGGACTCCAATCCCTCTACGAGCAGTACTTC.

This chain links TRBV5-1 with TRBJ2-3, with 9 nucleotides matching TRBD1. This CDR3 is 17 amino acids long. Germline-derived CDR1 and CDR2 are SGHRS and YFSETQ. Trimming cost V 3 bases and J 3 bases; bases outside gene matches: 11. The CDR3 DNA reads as TGCGCCAGCAGCTGGAGCCTCAGACAGGGGGGGACAGATACGCAGTATTTT. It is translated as CASSWSLRQGGTDTQYF.

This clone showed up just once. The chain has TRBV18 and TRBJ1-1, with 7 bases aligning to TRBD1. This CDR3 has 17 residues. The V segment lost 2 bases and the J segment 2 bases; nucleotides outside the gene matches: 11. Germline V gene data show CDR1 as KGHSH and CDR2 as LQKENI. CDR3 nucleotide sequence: TGTGCCAGCTCACCATATAGGGGGCACACCTTAAACACTGAAGCTTTCTTT. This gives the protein CASSPYRGHTLNTEAFF.

CDR3 sequence reads: CASSGRDSFSYEQYF. The CDR3 region has the DNA TGTGCCAGCAGCGGACGGGACAGCTTCTCCTACGAGCAGTACTTC. The genes are TRBV7-2 and TRBJ2-7, with TRBD1 matching over 7 bases. The V segment lost 5 bases and the J segment 0 bases; nucleotides outside the gene matches: 7. The germline V gene has CDR1 SGHTA and CDR2 FQGNSA. The CDR3 totals 15 residues.

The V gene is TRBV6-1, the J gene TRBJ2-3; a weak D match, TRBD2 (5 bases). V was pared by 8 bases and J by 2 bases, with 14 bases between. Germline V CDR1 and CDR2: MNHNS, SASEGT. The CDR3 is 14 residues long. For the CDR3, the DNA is TGTGCCAGCTCAGAGGGCTCCTTCACAGATACGCAGTATTTT. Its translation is CASSEGSFTDTQYF.

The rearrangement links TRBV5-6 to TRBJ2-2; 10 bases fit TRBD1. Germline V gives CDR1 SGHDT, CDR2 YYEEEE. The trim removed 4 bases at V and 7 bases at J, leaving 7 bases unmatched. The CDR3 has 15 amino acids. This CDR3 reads CASSRGTGVVGELFF. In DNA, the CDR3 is TGTGCCAGCAGCAGAGGGACAGGGGTGGTCGGGGAGCTGTTTTTT.

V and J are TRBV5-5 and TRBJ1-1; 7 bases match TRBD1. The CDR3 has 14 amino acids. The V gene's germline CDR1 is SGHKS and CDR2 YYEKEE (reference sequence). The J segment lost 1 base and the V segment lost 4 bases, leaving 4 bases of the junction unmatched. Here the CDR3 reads CASSRTGGNTEAFF. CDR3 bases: TGTGCCAGCAGCCGGACAGGCGGGAACACTGAAGCTTTCTTT.

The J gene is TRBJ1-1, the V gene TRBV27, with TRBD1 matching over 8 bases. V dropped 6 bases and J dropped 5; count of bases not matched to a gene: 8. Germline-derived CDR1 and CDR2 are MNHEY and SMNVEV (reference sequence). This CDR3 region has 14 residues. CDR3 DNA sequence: TGTGCCAGCAGCCCCGGACAGGGAGGAACTGAAGCTTTCTTT. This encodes CASSPGQGGTEAFF.

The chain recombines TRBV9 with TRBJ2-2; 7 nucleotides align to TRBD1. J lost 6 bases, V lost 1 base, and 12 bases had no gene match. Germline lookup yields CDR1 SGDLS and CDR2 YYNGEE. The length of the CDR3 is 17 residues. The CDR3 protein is CASSVTSRGRRAGELFF. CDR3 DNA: TGTGCCAGCAGCGTAACGTCAAGGGGGCGCAGGGCCGGGGAGCTGTTTTTT.